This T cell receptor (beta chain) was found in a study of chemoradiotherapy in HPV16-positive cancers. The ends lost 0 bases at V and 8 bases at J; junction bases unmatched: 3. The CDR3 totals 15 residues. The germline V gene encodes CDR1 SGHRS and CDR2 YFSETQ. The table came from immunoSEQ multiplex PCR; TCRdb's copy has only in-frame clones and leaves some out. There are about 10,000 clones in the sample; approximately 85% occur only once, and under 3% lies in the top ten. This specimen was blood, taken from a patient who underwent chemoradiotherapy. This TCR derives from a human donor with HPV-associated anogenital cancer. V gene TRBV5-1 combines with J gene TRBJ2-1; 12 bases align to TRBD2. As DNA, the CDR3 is TGCGCCAGCAGCTTGGCACTAGCGGGGGGCCATGAGCAGTTCTTC. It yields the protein CASSLALAGGHEQFF.